These 17 T cell receptor beta chains came from one sample sequenced in a study of blood T cell repertoires in COVID-19. Here immunoSEQ multiplex PCR was the method, and the copy in TCRdb shows in-frame clones only, minus some. The sample includes approximately 58,000 clones, more than 80% of them seen just once. Sequencing was carried out using peripheral blood. Receptors originate from a man aged 55 to 70 with COVID-19, enrolled during active disease.

The chain is built from TRBV7-2 and TRBJ2-1; 8 bases are shared with TRBD1. With V trimmed by 5 bases and J by 2 bases, 5 bases remained unmatched. The germline V gene has CDR1 SGHTA and CDR2 FQGNSA. CDR3 size: 15 residues. Here the CDR3 DNA reads TGTGCCAGCAGCATGACAGGGGCGGCCTACAATGAGCAGTTCTTC. As protein: CASSMTGAAYNEQFF.

This chain's CDR3 is CASSADRSPYEQYF. The CDR3 bases are TGTGCCAGCTCAGCGGACAGGTCTCCCTACGAGCAGTACTTC. The chain carries TRBV18 and TRBJ2-7, with 7 bases that match TRBD1. CDR1 and CDR2 (germline): KGHSH, LQKENI. With 5 bases clipped from V and 2 bases from J, the junction kept 6 bases outside the gene matches. This CDR3 region has 14 residues. Full variable domain (missing parts from reference TRBV18 and TRBJ2-7): NAGVMQNPRHLVRRRGQEARLRCSPMKGHSHVYWYRQLPEEGLKFMVYLQKENIIDESGMPKERFSAEFPKEGPSILRIQQVVRGDSAAYFCASSADRSPYEQYFGPGTRLTVT.

The rearrangement uses TRBV5-1 and TRBJ1-1, with 7 bases aligning to TRBD1. After removal of 5 bases from V and 0 bases from J, the junction contained 7 bases not matched to a gene. This CDR3 comprises 15 residues. CDR1 and CDR2 (germline): SGHRS, YFSETQ. CDR3 region: CASRVQGPLNTEAFF. The CDR3 bases are TGCGCCAGCAGGGTACAGGGGCCCCTGAACACTGAAGCTTTCTTT.

This sequence joins TRBV9 and TRBJ1-5; 7 bases align to TRBD1. In germline, CDR1 is SGDLS, CDR2 YYNGEE. The CDR3 sequence is 15 residues long. The junction had 4 bases not matched to a gene; V was cut back by 2 bases and J by 2 bases. The DNA for the CDR3 is TGTGCCAGCAGCGTTACGGGGACAGGCAATCAGCCCCAGCATTTT. As protein: CASSVTGTGNQPQHF.

The J gene is TRBJ2-7, the V gene TRBV6-2 or TRBV6-3; maybe TRBD2 (6 bases). CDR3 length: 14 residues. Between the trimmed V and J ends, which lost 5 bases and 2 bases, there was a span of 13 bases. In germline, CDR1 is MNHEY, CDR2 SVGEGT. The CDR3 loop reads CASSTDSGTYEQYF. CDR3 DNA: TGTGCCAGCAGTACGGATAGCGGAACCTACGAGCAGTACTTC.

The chain uses TRBV5-5 and TRBJ1-5; D is ambiguous. The germline V gene has CDR1 SGHKS and CDR2 YYEKEE (reference sequence). V was clipped by 0 bases and J by 5 bases, with 12 bases between them. The CDR3 covers 15 residues. The DNA for the CDR3 is TGTGCCAGCAGCTTGGAGACTTCGGGGTATCAGCCCCAGCATTTT. This gives the protein CASSLETSGYQPQHF.

This sequence joins TRBV19 and TRBJ2-5, with 9 bases lining up with TRBD2. The CDR3 length is 13 residues. Trimming removed 9 bases from V and 4 bases from J; junction bases left unmatched: 6. Per germline, CDR1 LNHDA and CDR2 SQIVND (reference sequence). Written as DNA, the CDR3 is TGTGCCAGCGGGACAGCGGGGGGAGAGACCCAGTACTTC. Its translation: CASGTAGGETQYF.

This chain links TRBV11-2 with TRBJ2-7; 9 nucleotides agree with TRBD2. The germline CDR1 and CDR2 sequences are SGHAT and FQNNGV. The CDR3 is 16 amino acids. J lost 4 bases, V lost 5 bases, and 12 bases had no gene match. CDR3 sequence: CASSEIQTSGSYEQYF. The CDR3 DNA follows: TGTGCCAGCAGCGAAATTCAGACTAGCGGCAGTTACGAGCAGTACTTC.

The genes are TRBV7-8 and TRBJ1-2; 7 bases agree with TRBD1. The germline CDR1 and CDR2 sequences are SGHVS and FQNEAQ. The CDR3 runs to 13 residues. J gave up 3 bases and V 6 bases, and 4 bases lay outside the gene matches. The CDR3 DNA reads as TGTGCCAGCAGTCAGGGGGGCGACTATGGCTACACCTTC. Translated: CASSQGGDYGYTF.

The chain carries TRBV6-5 and TRBJ2-7, with TRBD2 matching over 12 bases. The V and J ends lost 6 bases and 2 bases, in that order; junction bases with no gene match: 5. CDR3 size: 15 residues. Germline V lookup: CDR1 MNHEY, CDR2 SVGAGI. CDR3 loop: CASRLTSGGAYEQYF. The CDR3 DNA sequence: TGTGCCAGCAGACTGACTAGCGGGGGCGCCTACGAGCAGTACTTC.

V is TRBV5-1 and J is TRBJ2-7; 15 positions agree with TRBD2. The germline V gene has CDR1 SGHRS and CDR2 YFSETQ. There are 18 residues in the CDR3. V shed 0 bases and J 2 bases; nucleotides not matched to a gene: 6. The CDR3, as DNA: TGCGCCAGCAGCTTGGGGACTAGCGGGAGGGCCGGGGCCTACGAGCAGTACTTC. Amino acids: CASSLGTSGRAGAYEQYF.

The rearrangement uses TRBV5-1 and TRBJ2-7; TRBD1 aligns across 8 bases. CDR3 length: 19 residues. Germline loops: CDR1 SGHRS, CDR2 YFSETQ. V trimming: 0 bases; J trimming: 0 bases; junction bases outside the gene matches: 14. As DNA, the CDR3 is TGCGCCAGCAGCTTGGGCTCAGGACAGGGAATCCCGAGCTCCTACGAGCAGTACTTC. Its protein is CASSLGSGQGIPSSYEQYF.

Here the CDR3 reads CASSPGQGVSQPQHF. For the CDR3, the DNA is TGTGCCAGCAGCCCCGGACAGGGGGTGAGTCAGCCCCAGCATTTT. The chain couples TRBV3-1 (or the pseudogene TRBV3-2) to TRBJ1-5; TRBD1 matches 10 bases. CDR1 and CDR2 from the germline V gene are LGHDT and YNNKEL (reference sequence). CDR3 length: 15 amino acids. Trimming cost V 4 bases and J 6 bases; bases outside gene matches: 6.

This clone was seen only once. The genes are TRBV6-2 or TRBV6-3 and TRBJ2-2, with 7 bases fitting TRBD2. The CDR3 runs to 14 residues. The trim removed 4 bases at V and 6 bases at J, leaving 5 bases unmatched. Germline CDR1 MNHEY, CDR2 SVGEGT. The CDR3 is CASSLRGVSGELFF. In DNA form, the CDR3 reads TGTGCCAGCAGTTTACGGGGGGTTTCCGGGGAGCTGTTTTTT.

This chain joins TRBV11-3 and TRBJ2-3, with D perhaps matching TRBD2 (5 bases). Germline V gives CDR1 SGHNT, CDR2 YENEEA. CDR3 length: 17 amino acids. Trimming pared 0 bases from V and 1 base from J, leaving 14 bases between. CDR3 DNA sequence: TGTGCCAGCAGCTTAGATCTGGTGGGAGAGGGCACAGATACGCAGTATTTT. It translates to CASSLDLVGEGTDTQYF.

The sample holds one count of this clone. The genes are TRBV10-1 and TRBJ2-1; D is possibly TRBD2 (6 bases). V was shortened by 2 bases and J by 7 bases, with 18 bases between the two germline ends. The CDR3 is 16 residues long. CDR1 is WNHNN, CDR2 SYGVQD, per germline (reference sequence). The chain's CDR3 is CASSERGLRELNEQFF. In DNA form, the CDR3 reads TGCGCCAGCAGTGAGCGGGGACTCCGCGAATTAAATGAGCAGTTCTTC.

The table lists this clone with a count of one. The chain uses TRBV11-1 and TRBJ2-1; 9 nucleotides line up with TRBD1. The CDR3 contains 15 residues. CDR1 is SGHAT, CDR2 FQDESV, per germline (reference sequence). The ends lost 5 bases at V and 7 bases at J; junction bases unmatched: 9. CDR3 sequence reads: CASSLGQGVGNEQFF. CDR3 DNA: TGTGCCAGCAGCCTGGGACAGGGAGTCGGGAATGAGCAGTTCTTC.